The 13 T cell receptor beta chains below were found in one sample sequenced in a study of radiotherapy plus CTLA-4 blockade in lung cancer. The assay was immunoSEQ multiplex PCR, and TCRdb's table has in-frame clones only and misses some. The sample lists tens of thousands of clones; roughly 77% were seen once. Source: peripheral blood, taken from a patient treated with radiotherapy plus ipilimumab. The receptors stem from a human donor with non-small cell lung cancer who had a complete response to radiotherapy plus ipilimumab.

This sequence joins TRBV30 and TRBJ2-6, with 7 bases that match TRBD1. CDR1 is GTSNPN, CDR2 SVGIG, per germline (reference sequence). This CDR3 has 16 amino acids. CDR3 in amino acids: CACYDRVRSGANVLTF. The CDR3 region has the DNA TGTGCTTGCTACGACAGGGTCCGCTCTGGGGCCAACGTCCTGACTTTC.

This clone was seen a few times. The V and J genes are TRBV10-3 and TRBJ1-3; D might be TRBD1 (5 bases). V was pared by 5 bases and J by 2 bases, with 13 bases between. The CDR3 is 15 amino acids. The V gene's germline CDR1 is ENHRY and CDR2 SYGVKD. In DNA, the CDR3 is TGTGCCATCAGTCCCGGGGGGACCACTGGAAACACCATATATTTT. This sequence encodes CAISPGGTTGNTIYF.

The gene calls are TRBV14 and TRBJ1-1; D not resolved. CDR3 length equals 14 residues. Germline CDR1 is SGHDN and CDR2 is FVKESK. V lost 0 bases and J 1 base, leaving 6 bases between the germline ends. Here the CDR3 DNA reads TGTGCCAGCAGCCAAGAGTACAGGAACACTGAAGCTTTCTTT. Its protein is CASSQEYRNTEAFF.

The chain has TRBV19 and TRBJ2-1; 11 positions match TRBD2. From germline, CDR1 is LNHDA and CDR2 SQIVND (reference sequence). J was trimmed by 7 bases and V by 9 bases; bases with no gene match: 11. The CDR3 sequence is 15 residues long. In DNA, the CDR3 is TGTGCCAGCCAGAGGCTAGCGGGAGGCGGGAATGAGCAGTTCTTC. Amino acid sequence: CASQRLAGGGNEQFF.

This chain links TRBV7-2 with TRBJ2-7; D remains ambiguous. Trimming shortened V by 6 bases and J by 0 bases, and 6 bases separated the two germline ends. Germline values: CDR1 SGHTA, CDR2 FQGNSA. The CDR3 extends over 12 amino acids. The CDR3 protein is CASSPPSYEQYF. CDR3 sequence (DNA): TGTGCCAGCAGTCCTCCCTCCTACGAGCAGTACTTC.

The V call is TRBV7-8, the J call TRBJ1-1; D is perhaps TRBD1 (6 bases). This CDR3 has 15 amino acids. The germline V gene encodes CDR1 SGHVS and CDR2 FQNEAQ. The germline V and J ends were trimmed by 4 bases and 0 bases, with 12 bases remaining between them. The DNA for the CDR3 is TGTGCCAGCAGCTCGACTGGGGGCTTGAACACTGAAGCTTTCTTT. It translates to CASSSTGGLNTEAFF.

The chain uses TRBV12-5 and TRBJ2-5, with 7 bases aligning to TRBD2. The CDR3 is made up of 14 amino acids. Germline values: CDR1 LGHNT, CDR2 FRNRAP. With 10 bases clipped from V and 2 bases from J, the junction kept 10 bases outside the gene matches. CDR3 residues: CATSAPGLQETQYF. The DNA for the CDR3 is TGTGCTACTAGTGCTCCGGGACTACAAGAGACCCAGTACTTC.

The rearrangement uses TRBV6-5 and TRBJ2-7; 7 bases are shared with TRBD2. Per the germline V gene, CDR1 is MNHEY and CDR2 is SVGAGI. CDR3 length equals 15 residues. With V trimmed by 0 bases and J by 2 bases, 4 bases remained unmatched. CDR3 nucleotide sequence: TGTGCCAGCAGTTACTCGGCGGGAGTAGCCTACGAGCAGTACGTC. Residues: CASSYSAGVAYEQYV.

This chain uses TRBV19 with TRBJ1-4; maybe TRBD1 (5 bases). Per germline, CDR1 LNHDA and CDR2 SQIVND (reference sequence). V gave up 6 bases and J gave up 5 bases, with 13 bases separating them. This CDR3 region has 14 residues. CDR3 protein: CASSRDGRNEKLFF. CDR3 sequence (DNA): TGTGCCAGTAGCCGGGACGGGAGGAATGAAAAACTGTTTTTT. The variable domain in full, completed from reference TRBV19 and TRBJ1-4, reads DGGITQSPKYLFRKEGQNVTLSCEQNLNHDAMYWYRQDPGQGLRLIYYSQIVNDFQKGDIAEGYSVSREKKESFPLTVTSAQKNPTAFYLCASSRDGRNEKLFFGSGTQLSVL.

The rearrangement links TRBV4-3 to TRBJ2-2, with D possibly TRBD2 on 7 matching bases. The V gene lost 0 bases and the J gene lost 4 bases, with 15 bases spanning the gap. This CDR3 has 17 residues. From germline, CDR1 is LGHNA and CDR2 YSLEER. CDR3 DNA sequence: TGCGCCAGCAGCCAAGAATCCGGCGGGGGCGCCACCGGGGAGCTGTTTTTT. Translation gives CASSQESGGGATGELFF.

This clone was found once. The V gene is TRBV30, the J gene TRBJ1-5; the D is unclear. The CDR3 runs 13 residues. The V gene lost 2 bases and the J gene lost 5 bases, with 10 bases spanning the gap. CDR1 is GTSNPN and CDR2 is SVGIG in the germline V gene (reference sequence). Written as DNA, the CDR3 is TGTGCCTGGAGTCTGAGGGCGGATCAGCCCCAGCATTTT. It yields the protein CAWSLRADQPQHF.

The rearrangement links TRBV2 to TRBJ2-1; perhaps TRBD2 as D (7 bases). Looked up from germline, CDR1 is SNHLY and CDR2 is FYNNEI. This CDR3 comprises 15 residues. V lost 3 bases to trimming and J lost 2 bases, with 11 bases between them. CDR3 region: CASSDRGGAYNEQFF. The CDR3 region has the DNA TGTGCCAGCAGTGATAGGGGGGGGGCCTACAATGAGCAGTTCTTC.

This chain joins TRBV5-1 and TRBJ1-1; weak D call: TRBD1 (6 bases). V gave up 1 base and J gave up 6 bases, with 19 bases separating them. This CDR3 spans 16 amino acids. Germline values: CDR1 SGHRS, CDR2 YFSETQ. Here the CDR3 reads CASSLTTGRGSAEAFF. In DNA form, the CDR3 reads TGCGCCAGCAGCTTGACCACAGGGAGGGGAAGCGCTGAAGCTTTCTTT.